This T cell receptor beta chain was identified in a study of human T cells and chemical hapten exposure. Notes on the study in general: As patch test score rose, PT1 expanded TCR counts tended to rise as well.

Separate cDNA molecules received unique molecular identifiers, which the library attached to them. In TCRdb, the RACE reads were re-called with MiXCR into one record per CDR3 protein. The profile shows some 30,000 distinct CDR3 sequences, about 5.6% of them singletons. With 2 bases removed from V and 0 bases from J, the gap between germline ends came to 19 bases. The CDR3 spans 18 residues. The germline gives CDR1 MNHNS, CDR2 SASEGT. Regarding time point: patch test 3, about 24 weeks after DPC sensitization. Noted treatment: therapeutic diphenylcyclopropenone sensitization with weekly scalp DPC. Ten or more counts support this clonotype. No antigen is known for it.

Sequenced material: whole blood, taken in connection with sensitization to the hapten diphenylcyclopropenone (DPC). The chain recombines TRBV6-1 with TRBJ1-2, with no clear D. The TCR comes from a man between 25 and 39 years old with alopecia areata. Some clones in this sample may be carry-over from other donors' samples. The CDR3 DNA reads as TGTGCCAGCAGTGAATATAGGACCCTCCGTATTTCTAACTATGGCTACACCTTC. Protein sequence: CASSEYRTLRISNYGYTF.